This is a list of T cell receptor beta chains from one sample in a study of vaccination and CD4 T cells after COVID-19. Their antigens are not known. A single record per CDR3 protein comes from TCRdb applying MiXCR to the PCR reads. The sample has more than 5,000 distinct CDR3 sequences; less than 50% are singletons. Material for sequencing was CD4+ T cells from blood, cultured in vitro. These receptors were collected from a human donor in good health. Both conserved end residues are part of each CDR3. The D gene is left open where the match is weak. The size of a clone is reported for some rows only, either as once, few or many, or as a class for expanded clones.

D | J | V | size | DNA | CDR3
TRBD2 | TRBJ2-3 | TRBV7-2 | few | TGTGCCAGCAGCCCAGTCCGGGGGGTCACGCAGTATTTT | CASSPVRGVTQYF
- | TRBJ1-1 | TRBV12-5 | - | TGTGCTAGTGGTTTAGGGACAATCGGGTACACTGAAGCTTTCTTT | CASGLGTIGYTEAFF
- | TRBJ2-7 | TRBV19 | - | TGTGCCAGTAGTACAGGGACGGTTGCCTACGAGCAGTACTTC | CASSTGTVAYEQYF
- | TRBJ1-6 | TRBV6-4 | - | TGTGCCAGCAGTCCCTTGGAGGGAGGCTCACCCCTCCACTTT | CASSPLEGGSPLHF
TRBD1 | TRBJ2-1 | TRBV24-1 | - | TGTGCCAGGGACAGGAGCGGGAATGAGCAGTTCTTC | CARDRSGNEQFF
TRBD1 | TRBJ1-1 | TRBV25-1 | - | TGTGCCAGCAGTGAGCCGGGACAGATGAACACTGAAGCTTTCTTT | CASSEPGQMNTEAFF
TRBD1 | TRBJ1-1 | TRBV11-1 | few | TGTGCCAGCGCAGGACAGGGGTTATGGGAAGGCACTGAAGCTTTCTTT | CASAGQGLWEGTEAFF
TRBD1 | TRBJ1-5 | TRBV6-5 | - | TGTGCCAGCAGTTACGGGACAGGGGGGCAGCCCCAGCATTTT | CASSYGTGGQPQHF
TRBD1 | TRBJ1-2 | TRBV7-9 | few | TGTGCCAGCAGCTTAGGTGGGACAGGGGCTAACTATGGCTACACCTTC | CASSLGGTGANYGYTF
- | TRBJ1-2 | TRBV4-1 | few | TGCGCCAGCAGCCAAGATCATGGGACTCCGAGGGAAAGCTACACCTTC | CASSQDHGTPRESYTF
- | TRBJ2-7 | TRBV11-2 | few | TGTGCCAGCAGCCTTCAGTGGAACTACGAGCAGTACTTC | CASSLQWNYEQYF
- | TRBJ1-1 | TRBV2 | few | TGTGCCAGCAGTGAGAGTGTAGAAGCTTTCTTT | CASSESVEAFF